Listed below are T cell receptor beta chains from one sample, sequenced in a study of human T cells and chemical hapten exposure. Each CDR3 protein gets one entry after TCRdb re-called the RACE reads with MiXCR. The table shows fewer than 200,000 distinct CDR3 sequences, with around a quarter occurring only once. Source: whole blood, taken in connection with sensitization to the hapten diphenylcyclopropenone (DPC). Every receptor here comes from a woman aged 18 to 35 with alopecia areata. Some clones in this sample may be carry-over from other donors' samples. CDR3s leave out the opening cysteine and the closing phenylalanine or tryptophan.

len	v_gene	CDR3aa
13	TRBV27	ASSLYPTTTDTQY
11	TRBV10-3	AIKGAGAYEQY
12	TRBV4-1	ASSQAGLSYEQY
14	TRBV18	ASSPPGRISGNTIY
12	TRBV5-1	ASRPATGPGELF
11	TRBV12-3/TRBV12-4	ASTPGQPYGYT
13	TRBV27	ASSRDGQGTYEQY
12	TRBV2	ASSARTAGEKLF
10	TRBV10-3	AISESSLEAF
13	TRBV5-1	ASSVLGASTDTQY
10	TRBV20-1	SADSSNYGYT
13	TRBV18	VSCLGTATNEKLF
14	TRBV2	AIGLVRGRGIYGYT
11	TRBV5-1	ASSLSLAETQY
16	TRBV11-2	ASSLGGLRVSGANVLT
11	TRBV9	ASSLGTADQAF
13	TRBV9	ASSVLSGNTDTQY
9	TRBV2	ASSGWPEQY
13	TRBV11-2	ASSLGGVRSDIQY
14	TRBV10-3	AISSTPGQGNTEAF